A single sample is the source of the 18 T cell receptor beta chains below, sequenced in a study of blood T cell repertoires in COVID-19. The table came from immunoSEQ multiplex PCR; TCRdb's copy has only in-frame clones and leaves some out. The top ten clones hold around an eighth of a sample with 400,000 to 450,000 clones, 88% of them seen once. The sequenced material came from peripheral blood. These receptor sequences come from a woman aged 45 to 65 with COVID-19, enrolled during active disease.

The chain links TRBV28 to TRBJ1-1; D is unclear. With 8 bases removed from V and 4 bases from J, the gap between germline ends came to 11 bases. This CDR3 spans 12 amino acids. CDR1 MDHEN and CDR2 SYDVKM come from the germline V gene. The CDR3 DNA sequence: TGTGCCAGCCCTACAGTGGGCACTGAAGCTTTCTTT. Encoded protein: CASPTVGTEAFF. Full variable domain (rest looked up from reference TRBV28 and TRBJ1-1): DVKVTQSSRYLVKRTGEKVFLECVQDMDHENMFWYRQDPGLGLRLIYFSYDVKMKEKGDIPEGYSVSREKKERFSLILESASTNQTSMYLCASPTVGTEAFFGQGTRLTVV.

CDR3: CASSPTGGVEQYF. The CDR3 DNA reads TGTGCCAGCAGCCCTACAGGGGGGGTAGAGCAGTACTTC. The chain carries TRBV3-1 (or the pseudogene TRBV3-2) and TRBJ2-7; D is perhaps TRBD1 (8 bases). This CDR3 is 13 amino acids long. Germline V lookup: CDR1 LGHDT, CDR2 YNNKEL (reference sequence). V was cut by 4 bases and J by 7 bases, with 14 bases left in between.

The chain combines TRBV3-1 (or the pseudogene TRBV3-2) with TRBJ2-1, with D maybe TRBD1 (6 bases). Trimming removed 7 bases from V and 7 bases from J, with 23 bases in between. Germline CDR1 LGHDT, CDR2 YNNKEL (reference sequence). This CDR3 comprises 16 residues. As DNA, the CDR3 is TGTGCCAGCACTAATAGGGGTGGGGGCGCGAAAAATGAGCAGTTCTTC. This sequence encodes CASTNRGGGAKNEQFF.

The chain uses TRBV19 and TRBJ1-5; D is perhaps TRBD1 (6 bases). V lost 4 bases and J lost 5, with 18 bases in between. The CDR3 runs 16 residues. Per germline, CDR1 LNHDA and CDR2 SQIVND (reference sequence). The CDR3 region is CASSTQSLQGDQPQHF. The CDR3 DNA is TGTGCCAGTAGTACCCAATCCCTACAGGGTGATCAGCCCCAGCATTTT.

This chain links TRBV21-1 with TRBJ2-1; TRBD2 was called by the table and not checked on the DNA. TRBV21-1 is marked as a pseudogene. The CDR3 length is 10 residues. The CDR3 sequence is CATPGGEQFF. In DNA, the CDR3 is TGTGCCACCCCGGGAGGTGAGCAGTTCTTC.

The V call is TRBV4-1, the J call TRBJ2-4; D possibly corresponds to TRBD1 (6 bases). Germline CDR1 and CDR2: MGHRA and YSYEKL. V was clipped by 0 bases and J by 0 bases, with 12 bases between them. The CDR3 covers 17 residues. CDR3 DNA: TGCGCCAGCAGCCAAGATTTCGACAGGACAGCCAAAAACATTCAGTACTTC. Translation: CASSQDFDRTAKNIQYF.

The V and J genes are TRBV5-1 and TRBJ1-1; D possibly corresponds to TRBD1 (6 bases). V lost 2 bases, J lost 5 bases, and 13 bases lay in between. Germline CDR1 and CDR2: SGHRS and YFSETQ. This CDR3 contains 14 residues. The CDR3 DNA follows: TGCGCCAGCAGCTTCAACAGGGAGGGGACTGAAGCTTTCTTT. Amino acid sequence: CASSFNREGTEAFF.

The chain is built from TRBV5-6 and TRBJ2-7; perhaps TRBD1 as D (5 bases). Germline CDR1 SGHDT, CDR2 YYEEEE. This CDR3 spans 14 amino acids. The V end was cut by 0 bases, the J end by 1 base, with 8 bases between. In nucleotides, the CDR3 is TGTGCCAGCAGCTTGGTGGCAGGGTCCTACGAGCAGTACTTC. Translation gives CASSLVAGSYEQYF.

The table lists this clone with a count of one. The chain recombines TRBV11-2 with TRBJ1-6; tentatively, D is TRBD1 (5 bases). The CDR3 length is 16 residues. Germline loops: CDR1 SGHAT, CDR2 FQNNGV. Trimming pared 5 bases from V and 4 bases from J, leaving 15 bases between. The CDR3: CASSLTNRPYNSPLHF. DNA of the CDR3: TGTGCCAGCAGCCTAACTAACAGGCCTTATAATTCACCCCTCCACTTT.

This chain uses TRBV30 with TRBJ1-2, with D tentatively TRBD1 (6 bases). The V end was cut by 2 bases, the J end by 4 bases, with 11 bases between. This CDR3 region has 13 residues. The germline CDR1 and CDR2 sequences are GTSNPN and SVGIG (reference sequence). CDR3 sequence reads: CAWSISQGYGYTF. The CDR3 DNA is TGTGCCTGGAGTATTTCACAGGGCTATGGCTACACCTTC. Using reference TRBV30 and TRBJ1-2 for the parts outside the CDR3, the full variable domain is SQTIHQWPATLVQPVGSPLSLECTVEGTSNPNLYWYRQAAGRGLQLLFYSVGIGQISSEVPQNLSASRPQDRQFILSSKKLLLSDSGFYLCAWSISQGYGYTFGSGTRLTVV.

This chain connects TRBV23-1 to TRBJ1-1, with TRBD1 matching over 10 bases. TRBV23-1 is classed as an ORF, of uncertain function. CDR3 length: 16 residues. V gave up 0 bases and J gave up 3 bases; unmatched junction bases: 4. CDR3 sequence (DNA): TGCGCCAGCAGTCAATCGTGGGACAGGGGAGACACTGAAGCTTTCTTT. This translates into CASSQSWDRGDTEAFF.

V is TRBV20-1 and J is TRBJ1-5, with 8 positions matching TRBD1. The CDR3 is 16 amino acids. V lost 3 bases to trimming and J lost 2 bases; unmatched junction nucleotides: 9. Germline V gives CDR1 DFQATT, CDR2 SNEGSKA (reference sequence). CDR3 in amino acids: CSASLPRGLGNQPQHF. CDR3 DNA: TGCAGTGCTAGTTTGCCCAGGGGGCTAGGCAATCAGCCCCAGCATTTT.

This clone was seen only once. The chain recombines TRBV7-3 with TRBJ2-3, with TRBD2 matching 8 bases. Germline lookup yields CDR1 SGHTA and CDR2 FQGTGA. The CDR3 is 14 amino acids. V gave up 5 bases and J gave up 4 bases; unmatched junction bases: 5. CDR3 protein: CASSISGGADTQYF. The CDR3 DNA follows: TGTGCCAGCAGCATAAGCGGGGGAGCAGATACGCAGTATTTT.

To note about this clone: One junction end does not reproduce the germline sequence, and a read error may be involved. The chain carries TRBV7-8 and TRBJ2-2; D is perhaps TRBD1 (5 bases). From germline, CDR1 is SGHVS and CDR2 FQNEAQ. The CDR3 has 14 residues. CDR3 bases: TGTGGCAGCAAGGGGCAGGAGAACACCGGGGAGCTGTTTTTT. It is translated as CGSKGQENTGELFF. Complete variable domain (other parts from reference TRBV7-8 and TRBJ2-2): GAGVSQSPRYKVAKRGQDVALRCDPISGHVSLFWYQQALGQGPEFLTYFQNEAQLDKSGLPSDRFFAERPEGSVSTLKIQRTQQEDSAVYLCGSKGQENTGELFFGEGSRLTVL.

CDR3 nucleotides: TGTGCCAGCAGTGTAGTGACCGGGACAGGGGGGCAAGAGCAGTACTTC. It encodes CASSVVTGTGGQEQYF. The V gene is TRBV6-1, the J gene TRBJ2-7; 11 nucleotides align to TRBD1. The ends lost 4 bases at V and 7 bases at J; junction bases unmatched: 12. The CDR3 length is 16 residues. Germline-derived CDR1 and CDR2 are MNHNS and SASEGT.

This clone was observed a single time. The chain recombines TRBV30 with TRBJ1-5; 8 bases fit TRBD1. The CDR3 is 16 amino acids. The V and J ends lost 7 bases and 2 bases, in that order; junction bases with no gene match: 13. From germline, CDR1 is GTSNPN and CDR2 SVGIG (reference sequence). The chain's CDR3 is CASGGQEVRGNQPQHF. The CDR3 nucleotides are TGTGCCTCGGGGGGACAGGAGGTTCGTGGCAATCAGCCCCAGCATTTT.

The J gene is TRBJ2-1, the V gene TRBV9; 7 nucleotides line up with TRBD2. V was clipped by 0 bases and J by 4 bases; unmatched bases: 4. The CDR3 totals 15 residues. Germline V gene data show CDR1 as SGDLS and CDR2 as YYNGEE. CDR3 DNA: TGTGCCAGCAGCGTAGAAAGCGGGGCTTACAATGAGCAGTTCTTC. Its protein product is CASSVESGAYNEQFF.

The chain recombines TRBV9 with TRBJ2-6, with 8 bases identical to TRBD2. Per the germline V gene, CDR1 is SGDLS and CDR2 is YYNGEE. Trimming at V came to 4 bases and at J to 0 bases, leaving 12 bases not matched to a gene. The CDR3 spans 19 residues. The CDR3 DNA reads as TGTGCCAGCAGCCCCCGGGGTGCGGGGGGCAGCTCTGGGGCCAACGTCCTGACTTTC. Its translation is CASSPRGAGGSSGANVLTF.